This entry lists 32 T cell receptor beta chains sequenced from one sample in a study of T-cell memory formation after mild COVID-19. Each CDR3 protein gets one entry after TCRdb re-called the 5' RACE reads with MiXCR. This table has tens of thousands of distinct CDR3 sequences, around a quarter appearing once. The source material was PBMCs or a T cell subset sorted from them (not recorded which). These receptors originate from a man younger than 30 who had mild COVID-19 (a few samples of this study predate the infection). Cell type and time point are not known.

The chain couples TRBV10-3 to TRBJ2-7; tentatively, D is TRBD1 (6 bases). CDR3 length: 13 amino acids. Per the germline V gene, CDR1 is ENHRY and CDR2 is SYGVKD. V lost 5 bases and J lost 2, with 10 bases in between. CDR3 nucleotides: TGTGCCATCAGTCAGGGACAAGCCTACGAGCAGTACGTC. This sequence encodes CAISQGQAYEQYV.

The chain is built from TRBV2 and TRBJ2-5; D is ambiguous. Germline assignment: CDR1 SNHLY and CDR2 FYNNEI. V lost 7 bases, J lost 1 base, and 10 bases lay in between. The CDR3 consists of 13 residues. This chain's CDR3 is CASIRASQETQYF. The DNA of the CDR3 is TGTGCCAGCATCCGGGCCAGCCAAGAGACCCAGTACTTC.

This clonotype appeared a few times. The chain employs TRBV19 and TRBJ1-1, with D unclear. Between the trimmed V and J ends, which lost 1 base and 0 bases, there was a span of 3 bases. The CDR3 runs to 13 residues. The V gene's germline CDR1 is LNHDA and CDR2 SQIVND (reference sequence). DNA of the CDR3: TGTGCCAGTAGTATAGGGGTGAACACTGAAGCTTTCTTT. It translates to CASSIGVNTEAFF.

The chain carries TRBV6-5 and TRBJ2-1; D unresolved. The V gene's germline CDR1 is MNHEY and CDR2 SVGAGI. This CDR3 contains 15 residues. Trimming shortened V by 7 bases and J by 1 base, and 14 bases separated the two germline ends. The DNA of the CDR3 is TGTGCCAGCACCCACGGGCGACCTTCCTACAATGAGCAGTTCTTC. Protein product: CASTHGRPSYNEQFF.

This clonotype was recorded at least ten times. This CDR3 reads CASTGTGGTDTQYF. The DNA for the CDR3 is TGTGCCAGCACCGGAACAGGGGGTACAGATACGCAGTATTTT. The chain joins TRBV12-3 or TRBV12-4 to TRBJ2-3, with 8 bases matching TRBD1. V lost 7 bases, J lost 3 bases, and 6 bases stayed unmatched. The CDR3 is 14 amino acids.

This clonotype was detected only a few times. This chain joins TRBV19 and TRBJ1-1, with D unresolved. The germline CDR1 and CDR2 sequences are LNHDA and SQIVND (reference sequence). The V end was cut by 0 bases, the J end by 0 bases, with 8 bases between. This CDR3 comprises 15 residues. The CDR3 protein is CASSIDWLMNTEAFF. DNA for the CDR3: TGTGCCAGTAGTATAGATTGGCTGATGAACACTGAAGCTTTCTTT.

A few counts support this clonotype. This rearrangement joins TRBV30 to TRBJ2-7; D may be TRBD2 (5 bases). Between the trimmed V and J ends, which lost 3 bases and 6 bases, there was a span of 18 bases. Germline lookup yields CDR1 GTSNPN and CDR2 SVGIG (reference sequence). The CDR3 has 14 amino acids. The CDR3 DNA reads TGTGCCTGGAGCAAACACATGAGGGCGTCCGAGCAGTACTTC. Residues: CAWSKHMRASEQYF.

Only a few counts were recorded for this clonotype. The chain has TRBV10-3 and TRBJ2-1; 14 nucleotides match TRBD2. The germline gives CDR1 ENHRY, CDR2 SYGVKD. With 6 bases clipped from V and 7 bases from J, the junction kept 5 bases outside the gene matches. The CDR3 spans 15 residues. The CDR3 nucleotides read TGTGCCATCAGGACTAGCGGGGGGGCCGGTAATGAGCAGTTCTTC. Protein product: CAIRTSGGAGNEQFF.

The V and J genes are TRBV4-3 and TRBJ2-7; D ambiguous. Trimming removed 0 bases at V and 6 bases at J, with 15 bases between. Germline CDR1 is LGHNA and CDR2 is YSLEER. This CDR3 has 15 amino acids. CDR3 sequence reads: CASSQDTDRLSEQYF. CDR3 DNA sequence: TGCGCCAGCAGCCAAGATACAGACCGCCTCAGCGAGCAGTACTTC.

This sequence joins TRBV2 and TRBJ2-2; no reliable D call. CDR1 SNHLY and CDR2 FYNNEI come from the germline V gene. CDR3 size: 13 residues. Trimming took off 4 bases at V and 4 bases at J, with 7 bases between the two ends. The CDR3: CASSVFGTGELFF. The CDR3 nucleotides are TGTGCCAGCAGTGTGTTTGGCACCGGGGAGCTGTTTTTT.

The DNA for the CDR3 is TGTGCCAGCAGAAGAGGCGGGGGGGCCAATGAGCAGTTCTTC. This codes for CASRRGGGANEQFF. J is TRBJ2-1 and V is TRBV6-2 or TRBV6-3; 9 bases are shared with TRBD2. The CDR3 spans 14 residues. Germline V gene data show CDR1 as MNHEY and CDR2 as SVGEGT. Losses at the gene ends were 6 bases for V and 6 bases for J; bases not matched to a gene: 6.

This chain uses TRBV7-9 with TRBJ2-5; no firm D call. Germline-derived CDR1 and CDR2 are SEHNR and FQNEAQ (reference sequence). Trimming shortened V by 4 bases and J by 5 bases, and 8 bases separated the two germline ends. The CDR3 totals 12 residues. The CDR3, as DNA: TGTGCCAGCAGCTCCCATCGGGAGACCCAGTACTTC. Amino acids: CASSSHRETQYF.

The J gene is TRBJ1-2, the V gene TRBV9; tentatively, D is TRBD1 (6 bases). From germline, CDR1 is SGDLS and CDR2 YYNGEE. Trimming took off 7 bases at V and 4 bases at J, with 23 bases between the two ends. The CDR3 is 16 residues long. The CDR3 sequence: CASGRTRDTVFYGYTF. The CDR3 bases are TGTGCCAGCGGAAGGACACGGGACACCGTTTTCTATGGCTACACCTTC.

The rearrangement uses TRBV7-2 and TRBJ2-1; D tentatively fits TRBD1 or TRBD2 (6 bases each). There are 14 residues in the CDR3. V was clipped by 1 base and J by 10 bases, with 14 bases between them. CDR1 and CDR2 from the germline V gene are SGHTA and FQGNSA. The DNA for the CDR3 is TGTGCCAGCAGCTTAGAACTAGGGGGGTTGGAGCAGTTCTTC. Translated, it gives CASSLELGGLEQFF. Combining the CDR3 with reference TRBV7-2 and TRBJ2-1 gives the whole variable domain GAGVSQSPSNKVTEKGKDVELRCDPISGHTALYWYRQSLGQGLEFLIYFQGNSAPDKSGLPSDRFSAERTGGSVSTLTIQRTQQEDSAVYLCASSLELGGLEQFFGPGTRLTVL.

This clonotype was seen more than once but under ten times. The V call is TRBV19, the J call TRBJ2-1; 9 bases match TRBD2. This CDR3 spans 15 amino acids. CDR1 and CDR2 from the germline V gene are LNHDA and SQIVND (reference sequence). Trimming took 2 bases from V and 8 from J; bases not matched to a gene: 7. CDR3 coding DNA: TGTGCCAGTAGTATAAGTGGGACTAGCTTCGATGAGCAGTTCTTC. Its protein is CASSISGTSFDEQFF.

The genes are TRBV5-1 and TRBJ2-7; a possible D gene is TRBD2 (6 bases). CDR1 and CDR2 (germline): SGHRS, YFSETQ. V was clipped by 0 bases and J by 4 bases, with 23 bases between them. This CDR3 contains 18 residues. CDR3 residues: CASSLALRGQWREYEQYV. The CDR3 DNA reads TGCGCCAGCAGCTTGGCCCTAAGGGGCCAATGGAGGGAATACGAGCAGTACGTC.

The V and J genes are TRBV6-5 and TRBJ2-1, with D unresolved. V was trimmed by 0 bases and J by 9 bases, leaving 15 bases between them. Germline V gene lookup returns CDR1 MNHEY and CDR2 SVGAGI. CDR3 length: 15 amino acids. The CDR3 reads CASSYSRGIAGEQFF. The CDR3, as DNA: TGTGCCAGCAGTTACTCGAGAGGAATAGCCGGTGAGCAGTTCTTC.

The chain is built from TRBV24-1 and TRBJ1-5; D not resolved. Per the germline V gene, CDR1 is KGHDR and CDR2 is SFDVKD. Between the trimmed V and J ends, which lost 5 bases and 7 bases, there was a span of 5 bases. The CDR3 runs 11 residues. CDR3: CATSAEQPQHF. The CDR3 DNA reads as TGTGCCACCAGTGCGGAGCAGCCCCAGCATTTT.

This clonotype turned up a few times. V usage is TRBV6-5 and J usage is TRBJ2-5, with D unresolved. CDR1 is MNHEY and CDR2 is SVGAGI in the germline V gene. This CDR3 is 14 amino acids long. With 0 bases removed from V and 5 bases from J, the gap between germline ends came to 10 bases. CDR3 amino acids: CASSYSSSLETQYF. CDR3 sequence (DNA): TGTGCCAGCAGTTACTCCTCCTCGTTGGAGACCCAGTACTTC.

The rearrangement joins TRBV7-9 to TRBJ2-1; 7 bases match TRBD2. The V segment lost 5 bases and the J segment 0 bases; nucleotides outside the gene matches: 1. Germline V lookup: CDR1 SEHNR, CDR2 FQNEAQ (reference sequence). This CDR3 contains 14 residues. The CDR3 reads CASSPSGSYNEQFF. The CDR3, as DNA: TGTGCCAGCAGCCCTAGCGGCTCCTACAATGAGCAGTTCTTC.

This clonotype has only a few counts. The chain employs TRBV7-9 and TRBJ2-7, with TRBD1 identical over 7 bases. The CDR3 sequence is 12 residues long. V shed 4 bases and J 5 bases; nucleotides not matched to a gene: 2. Germline V CDR1 and CDR2: SEHNR, FQNEAQ (reference sequence). The CDR3 spells CASSSGGHEQYF. CDR3 bases: TGTGCCAGCAGCTCAGGGGGACACGAGCAGTACTTC.

The chain carries TRBV12-3 or TRBV12-4 and TRBJ1-5; TRBD1 aligns across 7 bases. The CDR3 sequence is 14 residues long. V trimming: 6 bases; J trimming: 5 bases; junction bases outside the gene matches: 7. The CDR3 coding sequence is TGTGCCAGCAGGCTGACAGGGTCTGATCAGCCCCAGCATTTT. This sequence encodes CASRLTGSDQPQHF.

This clonotype was observed a few times. The V call is TRBV29-1, the J call TRBJ1-2; D is uncertain. This CDR3 comprises 12 residues. The V end was cut by 0 bases, the J end by 4 bases, with 6 bases between. The germline V gene encodes CDR1 SQVTM and CDR2 ANQGSEA. CDR3 residues: CSVEDVGYGYTF. DNA of the CDR3: TGCAGCGTTGAAGATGTGGGCTATGGCTACACCTTC.

This clonotype was seen once. V and J are TRBV24-1 and TRBJ2-2; the match to TRBD1 covers 9 bases. Unmatched junction bases numbered 2, after V lost 7 bases and J lost 0 bases. The CDR3 runs 15 residues. Germline CDR1 KGHDR, CDR2 SFDVKD. CDR3 DNA: TGTGCCACCAGCACAGGGGGCGCGAACACCGGGGAGCTGTTTTTT. Translation gives CATSTGGANTGELFF.

This clonotype was seen a few times. The rearrangement joins TRBV29-1 to TRBJ2-7, with D tentatively TRBD1 or TRBD2 (5 bases each). Germline CDR1 SQVTM, CDR2 ANQGSEA. Trimming shortened V by 3 bases and J by 5 bases, and 14 bases separated the two germline ends. This CDR3 has 13 amino acids. The CDR3 DNA sequence: TGCAGCGTTGACCGAAGGGGACCAAACGAGCAGTACTTC. It is translated as CSVDRRGPNEQYF.

This clonotype was picked up many times. This chain connects TRBV7-9 to TRBJ2-3; D gene ambiguous. Germline V gene lookup returns CDR1 SEHNR and CDR2 FQNEAQ (reference sequence). Trimming removed 2 bases from V and 3 bases from J, with 9 bases in between. CDR3 length: 14 amino acids. The CDR3, as DNA: TGTGCCAGCAGCTTAAACCAGGTGACAGATACGCAGTATTTT. Translated: CASSLNQVTDTQYF.

The chain recombines TRBV7-9 with TRBJ1-1; D gene unclear. The germline V gene encodes CDR1 SEHNR and CDR2 FQNEAQ (reference sequence). Trimming shortened V by 5 bases and J by 8 bases, and 15 bases separated the two germline ends. The CDR3 has 13 amino acids. The CDR3: CASSLRGILEAFF. The CDR3 DNA sequence: TGTGCCAGCAGCCTCCGTGGGATCCTCGAAGCTTTCTTT.

This chain joins TRBV19 and TRBJ2-2, with a possible D match to TRBD1 (5 bases). Trimming pared 5 bases from V and 6 bases from J, leaving 16 bases between. Per the germline V gene, CDR1 is LNHDA and CDR2 is SQIVND (reference sequence). The CDR3 has 15 amino acids. DNA of the CDR3: TGTGCCAGTAGTCCGTATAAGGCAGGGCCCGGGGAGCTGTTTTTT. Residues: CASSPYKAGPGELFF.

The genes are TRBV6-1 and TRBJ1-5; perhaps TRBD1 as D (6 bases). This CDR3 region has 14 residues. The germline CDR1 and CDR2 sequences are MNHNS and SASEGT. V was shortened by 5 bases and J by 6 bases, with 14 bases between the two germline ends. The CDR3 nucleotides read TGTGCCAGCAGTCAAGGGGGAGTGCGTCAGCCCCAGCATTTT. Translating gives CASSQGGVRQPQHF.

In this sample, this clonotype turned up a few times. The chain employs TRBV7-9 and TRBJ1-3; unclear D gene. CDR1 is SEHNR, CDR2 FQNEAQ, per germline (reference sequence). This CDR3 is 12 amino acids long. V was clipped by 3 bases and J by 0 bases, with 0 bases between them. The CDR3 nucleotides read TGTGCCAGCAGCTTCTCTGGAAACACCATATATTTT. This sequence encodes CASSFSGNTIYF. The whole variable domain, remainder taken from reference TRBV7-9 and TRBJ1-3, is DTGVSQNPRHKITKRGQNVTFRCDPISEHNRLYWYRQTLGQGPEFLTYFQNEAQLEKSRLLSDRFSAERPKGSFSTLEIQRTEQGDSAMYLCASSFSGNTIYFGEGSWLTVV.

The genes are TRBV4-3 and TRBJ1-1; D is perhaps TRBD1 (5 bases). Germline V lookup: CDR1 LGHNA, CDR2 YSLEER. This CDR3 region has 15 residues. Trimming removed 0 bases from V and 8 bases from J, with 16 bases in between. Here the CDR3 DNA reads TGCGCCAGCAGCCAAGATCCGGCGGGGCCCTGGGAAGCTTTCTTT. It specifies CASSQDPAGPWEAFF.

The rearrangement joins TRBV2 to TRBJ2-1, with a possible D match to TRBD2 (5 bases). This CDR3 is built from 14 residues. Looked up from germline, CDR1 is SNHLY and CDR2 is FYNNEI. Trimming left V 1 base short and J 4 bases short, with 8 bases between. CDR3 in amino acids: CASSEESGYNEQFF. DNA for the CDR3: TGTGCCAGCAGTGAAGAGTCGGGGTACAATGAGCAGTTCTTC.